This T cell receptor beta chain was retrieved from a study of blood T cell repertoires in COVID-19. In the study overall: T cells, B-cell-depleted T cells, or PBMCs supplied cDNA or gDNA.

Libraries were prepared by immunoSEQ multiplex PCR; TCRdb keeps only in-frame clonotypes and omits some of them. The table lists 250,000 or so clones, approximately 84% of them singletons. The study drew participants aged roughly 18 to 89 years from roughly 25 US areas. Each exposed participant met a COVID-19 case in the 2 weeks preceding study entry. V was pared by 5 bases and J by 2 bases, with 9 bases between. The CDR3 spans 13 residues. Germline assignment: CDR1 LNHDA and CDR2 SQIVND (reference sequence). The chain is built from TRBV19 and TRBJ1-1; D gene ambiguous. The TCR sequence derives from a woman in her fifties or sixties who had been exposed to COVID-19. Sequencing was performed on PBMCs or T cells enriched from blood (not recorded which). The CDR3 coding sequence is TGTGCCAGTAGTCTCCCAGGAAACACTGAAGCTTTCTTT. Amino acid sequence: CASSLPGNTEAFF.